This TCR beta chain was sequenced for a study of T cells in Graves' hyperthyroidism and ophthalmopathy. The V gene end was trimmed by 6 bases and the J gene end by 2 bases; junction bases not matched to a gene: 7. Germline-derived CDR1 and CDR2 are DFQATT and SNEGSKA (reference sequence). CDR3 length equals 13 residues. RNA transcripts were the template for amplifying TCR beta CDR3 regions. RT-PCR in the first round (using the HTBI primer set) targeted the TCR CDR3. TCRdb recomputed calls from the multiplex PCR reads with MiXCR, one row per CDR3 protein. The table includes 560,000 or so distinct CDR3 sequences, around 20% detected once.

The sample was blood. The rearrangement joins TRBV20-1 to TRBJ2-7; 7 nucleotides match TRBD1. The source of this sequence is a man between 40 and 49 years old with Graves' ophthalmopathy. DNA for the CDR3: TGCAGTGCGTCCGACAGGGTTACCTACGAGCAGTACTTC. It encodes CSASDRVTYEQYF.